This T cell receptor beta chain emerged from a study of CD8 T cells in Susac syndrome. About the research overall: Intravenous immunoglobulin alone or corticosteroids were being given to patients with Susac syndrome at blood draw, unless they were therapy-naive. Study-wide results and caveats: The CD4+ T cell repertoires in Susac syndrome were not clonally expanded. It was acknowledged by the study that relatively few individuals were included in its TCR sequencing and HLA analysis.

As regards this clonotype: Its specificity is not known.

Negative isolation yielded CD4+ and CD8+ T cells, and FACS enriched TEMRA cells. CDR3 size: 16 residues. V was pared by 1 base and J by 3 bases, with 7 bases of the junction left unmatched. Germline V gene lookup returns CDR1 SGHNT and CDR2 YYREEE (reference sequence). The authors reverse transcribed 0.5 to 1 ug RNA with random hexamers. One entry per CDR3 protein, called by TCRdb with MiXCR from the immunoSEQ multiplex PCR reads. The data contain approximately 190,000 distinct CDR3 sequences, over 75% of them seen just once; the ten biggest clones take up 0.087%. The chain couples TRBV5-4 to TRBJ2-1; 7 bases fit TRBD2. Sequenced input: CD4+ T cells from PBMCs. The TCR was taken from a human donor with Susac syndrome. The CDR3 nucleotides are TGTGCCAGCAGCTTGCCCGGGACTATAAACTACAATGAGCAGTTCTTC. Its translation: CASSLPGTINYNEQFF. The full variable domain, with the rest looked up from reference TRBV5-4 and TRBJ2-1, is ETGVTQSPTHLIKTRGQQVTLRCSSQSGHNTVSWYQQALGQGPQFIFQYYREEENGRGNFPPRFSGLQFPNYSSELNVNALELDDSALYLCASSLPGTINYNEQFFGPGTRLTVL.